The 11 T cell receptor beta chains below were found in one sample sequenced in a study of blood T cell repertoires in COVID-19 (TCRdb year 2020). The library was produced with the immunoSEQ multiplex PCR assay. TCRdb holds this immuneACCESS table with in-frame rearrangements only. Some clones are missing; in checked studies, unresolved V genes explain under half, and the rest has no known cause. In this sample the table shows roughly 150,000 clones, roughly 80% of which occur a single time. The top ten clonotypes cover approximately 8.6% of the sample. Source material: peripheral blood. The receptors stem from a man aged 45-60 years with active or convalescent COVID-19.

The chain uses TRBV9 and TRBJ1-2; D unresolved. The CDR3 runs to 16 residues. V dropped 0 bases and J dropped 3 bases, with 15 bases sitting between them. Looked up from germline, CDR1 is SGDLS and CDR2 is YYNGEE. As DNA, the CDR3 is TGTGCCAGCAGCGTAGGTGGTGGAGGTCTAGACTATGGCTACACCTTC. Its protein is CASSVGGGGLDYGYTF. The variable domain in full, with the rest retrieved from reference TRBV9 and TRBJ1-2, is DSGVTQTPKHLITATGQRVTLRCSPRSGDLSVYWYQQSLDQGLQFLIQYYNGEERAKGNILERFSAQQFPDLHSELNLSSLELGDSALYFCASSVGGGGLDYGYTFGSGTRLTVV.

The chain combines TRBV7-2 with TRBJ1-5; unclear D gene. Trimming pared 5 bases from V and 7 bases from J, leaving 15 bases between. The CDR3 has 14 amino acids. Germline lookup yields CDR1 SGHTA and CDR2 FQGNSA. This CDR3 is CASSPPGGGQPQHF. DNA for the CDR3: TGTGCCAGCAGCCCCCCAGGAGGAGGGCAGCCCCAGCATTTT.

The genes are TRBV24-1 and TRBJ2-3; 7 nucleotides line up with TRBD1. The length of the CDR3 is 14 residues. Germline CDR1 and CDR2: KGHDR and SFDVKD. The junction had 8 bases not matched to a gene; V was cut back by 8 bases and J by 4 bases. DNA for the CDR3: TGTGCCACCACTAGGGGGCAGGTAGCAGATACGCAGTATTTT. Its translation is CATTRGQVADTQYF.

This chain links TRBV9 with TRBJ2-7; D is undetermined. Trimming pared 0 bases from V and 2 bases from J, leaving 9 bases between. Germline V CDR1 and CDR2: SGDLS, YYNGEE. The CDR3 is 14 amino acids. The chain's CDR3 is CASSVESSAYEQYF. For the CDR3, the DNA is TGTGCCAGCAGCGTAGAATCATCAGCCTACGAGCAGTACTTC. Full variable domain (remainder filled in from reference TRBV9 and TRBJ2-7): DSGVTQTPKHLITATGQRVTLRCSPRSGDLSVYWYQQSLDQGLQFLIQYYNGEERAKGNILERFSAQQFPDLHSELNLSSLELGDSALYFCASSVESSAYEQYFGPGTRLTVT.

The chain links TRBV28 to TRBJ1-2, with 8 positions matching TRBD1. Looked up from germline, CDR1 is MDHEN and CDR2 is SYDVKM. The CDR3 sequence is 13 residues long. The J segment lost 1 base and the V segment lost 6 bases, leaving 1 base of the junction unmatched. CDR3 amino acids: CASRTGVNYGYTF. CDR3 sequence (DNA): TGTGCCAGCAGGACAGGGGTTAACTATGGCTACACCTTC.

The V and J genes are TRBV9 and TRBJ2-7; 10 nucleotides match TRBD2. Germline loops: CDR1 SGDLS, CDR2 YYNGEE. V gave up 4 bases and J gave up 0 bases; unmatched junction bases: 4. The CDR3 sequence is 15 residues long. The CDR3 loop reads CASSPRTSGSYEQYF. Here the CDR3 DNA reads TGTGCCAGCAGCCCCCGGACTAGCGGCTCCTACGAGCAGTACTTC.

The V and J genes are TRBV29-1 and TRBJ2-7, with 11 bases aligning to TRBD2. CDR3 length: 14 residues. Germline CDR1 SQVTM, CDR2 ANQGSEA. V gave up 7 bases and J gave up 0 bases; unmatched junction bases: 5. The CDR3 nucleotides are TGCAGCGCACTAGCGGGAGCGCCCTCCTACGAGCAGTACTTC. This translates into CSALAGAPSYEQYF.

In this sample, this clone turned up once. The chain recombines TRBV6-5 with TRBJ2-2; tentatively, D is TRBD1 (6 bases). Trimming removed 2 bases from V and 8 bases from J, with 12 bases in between. This CDR3 has 14 residues. Germline assignment: CDR1 MNHEY and CDR2 SVGAGI. CDR3 nucleotide sequence: TGTGCCAGCAGTTACACCCAGGGGTTAGGGGAGCTGTTTTTT. Translated, it gives CASSYTQGLGELFF.

The chain couples TRBV28 to TRBJ1-2; weak D call: TRBD1 (5 bases). The CDR3 sequence is 13 residues long. The V gene lost 7 bases and the J gene lost 2 bases, with 11 bases spanning the gap. CDR1 is MDHEN and CDR2 is SYDVKM in the germline V gene. CDR3 amino acids: CASMQGANYGYTF. CDR3 DNA: TGTGCCAGCATGCAAGGGGCGAACTATGGCTACACCTTC.

V gene TRBV2 combines with J gene TRBJ2-2; 9 bases match TRBD2. The CDR3 extends over 15 amino acids. CDR1 SNHLY and CDR2 FYNNEI come from the germline V gene. V trimming: 3 bases; J trimming: 7 bases; junction bases outside the gene matches: 6. This CDR3 reads CASSELAGAVGELFF. CDR3 in DNA: TGTGCCAGCAGTGAGTTAGCGGGAGCCGTCGGGGAGCTGTTTTTT. The entire variable domain, with the rest obtained from reference TRBV2 and TRBJ2-2, is as follows: EPEVTQTPSHQVTQMGQEVILRCVPISNHLYFYWYRQILGQKVEFLVSFYNNEISEKSEIFDDQFSVERPDGSNFTLKIRSTKLEDSAMYFCASSELAGAVGELFFGEGSRLTVL.

The CDR3 nucleotides read TGTGCCAGCAGCTTCGATTGGGAGACCTACAATGAGCAGTTCTTC. Translation: CASSFDWETYNEQFF. V gene TRBV3-1 (or the pseudogene TRBV3-2) combines with J gene TRBJ2-1, with D possibly TRBD2 on 5 matching bases. This CDR3 region has 15 residues. V lost 5 bases, J lost 2 bases, and 13 bases lay in between. Germline values: CDR1 LGHDT, CDR2 YNNKEL (reference sequence).